A single sample is the source of the 32 T cell receptor beta chains below, sequenced in a study of T cell responses to AZD1222 COVID-19 vaccine. Clones were sequenced by immunoSEQ multiplex PCR, and TCRdb holds only the in-frame ones, with some missing. The sample has approximately 130,000 clones, approximately 93% seen once; the top ten hold around 0.91%. The specimen comprised peripheral blood, sampled on day 0 of AZD1222 vaccination. These receptors were taken from an adult in good health.

The chain employs TRBV19 and TRBJ1-4; TRBD1 matches 8 bases. The V and J ends lost 2 bases and 9 bases, in that order; junction bases with no gene match: 8. The CDR3 extends over 15 amino acids. CDR1 and CDR2 from the germline V gene are LNHDA and SQIVND (reference sequence). The CDR3 DNA sequence: TGTGCCAGTAGTATATCTGGACAGGGAATCCAAAAACTGTTTTTT. This translates into CASSISGQGIQKLFF.

V gene TRBV4-1 combines with J gene TRBJ2-3; no firm D call. V was clipped by 1 base and J by 4 bases, with 6 bases between them. Germline CDR1 reads MGHRA; CDR2 reads YSYEKL. This CDR3 spans 13 amino acids. CDR3 sequence (DNA): TGCGCCAGCAGCCAAGTTTCTCCAGATACGCAGTATTTT. Encoded protein: CASSQVSPDTQYF.

The CDR3 sequence: CASSPGQGRNTIYF. As DNA, the CDR3 is TGTGCCAGCAGCCCCGGACAGGGACGAAACACCATATATTTT. J is TRBJ1-3 and V is TRBV5-6; 8 bases map to TRBD1. Germline loops: CDR1 SGHDT, CDR2 YYEEEE. V lost 4 bases and J lost 5; bases outside the gene matches: 5. The CDR3 is made up of 14 amino acids.

This clone was seen only once. The chain links TRBV19 to TRBJ1-1; tentatively, D is TRBD1 (5 bases). The CDR3 extends over 15 amino acids. The V and J ends lost 3 bases and 8 bases respectively, with 19 bases between them. CDR1 and CDR2 (germline): LNHDA, SQIVND (reference sequence). The CDR3 loop is CASSIKRGTPGEAFF. Written as DNA, the CDR3 is TGTGCCAGTAGTATCAAACGAGGAACCCCAGGGGAAGCTTTCTTT. Combining the CDR3 with reference TRBV19 and TRBJ1-1 gives the whole variable domain DGGITQSPKYLFRKEGQNVTLSCEQNLNHDAMYWYRQDPGQGLRLIYYSQIVNDFQKGDIAEGYSVSREKKESFPLTVTSAQKNPTAFYLCASSIKRGTPGEAFFGQGTRLTVV.

The gene calls are TRBV18 and TRBJ1-1; possibly TRBD1 for D (5 bases). This CDR3 is 16 amino acids long. Germline CDR1 and CDR2: KGHSH and LQKENI. V was cut by 5 bases and J by 0 bases, with 16 bases left in between. CDR3 bases: TGTGCCAGCTCAGAATCAGGGCTAGTATTGAACACTGAAGCTTTCTTT. It translates to CASSESGLVLNTEAFF.

In its sample, this clone was seen a few times. The V call is TRBV27, the J call TRBJ2-7; D ambiguous. The CDR3 sequence is 12 residues long. Trimming stripped 3 bases from V and 5 bases from J, with 8 bases between. CDR1 and CDR2 from the germline V gene are MNHEY and SMNVEV (reference sequence). CDR3 DNA: TGTGCCAGCAGTTTTCAAGGCCACGAGCAGTACTTC. Its protein product is CASSFQGHEQYF.

This clone was picked up a small number of times. The V and J genes are TRBV2 and TRBJ2-7; D uncertain. The CDR3 runs 12 residues. Germline V gene sequence: CDR1 SNHLY, CDR2 FYNNEI. V was shortened by 11 bases and J by 6 bases, with 17 bases between the two germline ends. CDR3 loop: CAPKADTGEQYF. Here the CDR3 DNA reads TGTGCCCCAAAGGCGGATACTGGCGAGCAGTACTTC.

V gene TRBV19 combines with J gene TRBJ1-1, with a tentative D call TRBD1 (5 bases). Deletions cut 3 bases from V and 8 bases from J, with 10 bases between. The CDR3 length is 12 residues. Per germline, CDR1 LNHDA and CDR2 SQIVND (reference sequence). The CDR3 DNA sequence: TGTGCCAGTAGTATTGGGGCAGCCGAAGCTTTCTTT. It codes for CASSIGAAEAFF. Together with reference TRBV19 and TRBJ1-1, the CDR3 gives the full variable domain: DGGITQSPKYLFRKEGQNVTLSCEQNLNHDAMYWYRQDPGQGLRLIYYSQIVNDFQKGDIAEGYSVSREKKESFPLTVTSAQKNPTAFYLCASSIGAAEAFFGQGTRLTVV.

The chain uses TRBV15 and TRBJ2-1; D is uncertain. Deletions cut 3 bases from V and 0 bases from J, with 9 bases between. Germline CDR1 is LNHNV and CDR2 is YYDKDF (reference sequence). This CDR3 region has 15 residues. The DNA for the CDR3 is TGTGCCACCAGCAGGACCACAAGCTCCTACAATGAGCAGTTCTTC. As protein: CATSRTTSSYNEQFF. Using reference TRBV15 and TRBJ2-1 for the parts outside the CDR3, the full variable domain is DAMVIQNPRYQVTQFGKPVTLSCSQTLNHNVMYWYQQKSSQAPKLLFHYYDKDFNNEADTPDNFQSRRPNTSFCFLDIRSPGLGDTAMYLCATSRTTSSYNEQFFGPGTRLTVL.

This clone was picked up one time. This chain's CDR3 is CASSIWGAAFDEQYF. CDR3 in DNA: TGTGCCAGTAGTATCTGGGGGGCGGCATTCGACGAGCAGTACTTC. The rearrangement uses TRBV19 and TRBJ2-7, with D perhaps given as TRBD1 or TRBD2 (6 bases each). V lost 3 bases, J lost 5 bases, and 17 bases lay in between. Germline CDR1 is LNHDA and CDR2 is SQIVND (reference sequence). CDR3 length equals 15 residues.

The chain recombines TRBV5-4 with TRBJ1-2, with D perhaps matching TRBD1 (5 bases). Between the trimmed V and J ends, which lost 4 bases and 3 bases, there was a span of 13 bases. The V gene's germline CDR1 is SGHNT and CDR2 YYREEE (reference sequence). This CDR3 has 14 residues. The CDR3 region has the DNA TGTGCCAGCAGCCCGGAGTCGACAGACTATGGCTACACCTTC. Translation: CASSPESTDYGYTF.

The chain combines TRBV7-6 with TRBJ1-5, with no clear D. Germline V lookup: CDR1 SGHVS, CDR2 FNYEAQ. The CDR3 runs to 14 residues. Trimming took off 1 base at V and 7 bases at J, with 11 bases between the two ends. In DNA, the CDR3 is TGTGCCAGCAGCTTAGAGACAATCGGGCAGCCCCAGCATTTT. Encoded protein: CASSLETIGQPQHF.

The chain recombines TRBV18 with TRBJ1-4; TRBD1 agrees at 9 bases. Germline loops: CDR1 KGHSH, CDR2 LQKENI. Germline trimming cut 4 bases from V and 8 bases from J; bases unmatched to any gene: 8. The CDR3 is 15 residues long. CDR3 in DNA: TGTGCCAGCTCACTCCTTGACAGGGGGGAAGAAAAACTGTTTTTT. This translates into CASSLLDRGEEKLFF. Using reference TRBV18 and TRBJ1-4 for the parts outside the CDR3, the full variable domain is NAGVMQNPRHLVRRRGQEARLRCSPMKGHSHVYWYRQLPEEGLKFMVYLQKENIIDESGMPKERFSAEFPKEGPSILRIQQVVRGDSAAYFCASSLLDRGEEKLFFGSGTQLSVL.

This chain uses TRBV6-2 or TRBV6-3 with TRBJ1-2; D gene unclear. Germline-derived CDR1 and CDR2 are MNHEY and SVGEGT. This CDR3 is 15 amino acids long. Trimming removed 2 bases at V and 3 bases at J, with 13 bases between. DNA for the CDR3: TGTGCCAGCAGTTACGGTGGGTCCTTCTACTATGGCTACACCTTC. It specifies CASSYGGSFYYGYTF.

The chain is built from TRBV27 and TRBJ1-2; D may be TRBD1 (6 bases). CDR3 length: 16 amino acids. Trimming removed 7 bases at V and 2 bases at J, with 20 bases between. CDR1 is MNHEY and CDR2 is SMNVEV in the germline V gene (reference sequence). The CDR3 DNA reads TGTGCCAGCACCTTTCTGGACAGTCTGTCGAACTATGGCTACACCTTC. Translation gives CASTFLDSLSNYGYTF.

The chain couples TRBV12-5 to TRBJ2-7; TRBD1 agrees at 8 bases. The germline V gene encodes CDR1 LGHNT and CDR2 FRNRAP. The CDR3 loop spans 15 amino acids. Trimming removed 1 base from V and 5 bases from J; junction bases left unmatched: 7. CDR3 coding DNA: TGTGCTAGTGGTTTGGGACTCGGACAGGGCCACGAGCAGTACTTC. Translating gives CASGLGLGQGHEQYF.

The rearrangement joins TRBV25-1 to TRBJ1-1; D is ambiguous. CDR3 length equals 11 residues. Per germline, CDR1 MGHDK and CDR2 SYGVNS. The V and J ends lost 5 bases and 3 bases respectively, with 4 bases between them. This CDR3 reads CASSQHTEAFF. CDR3 DNA sequence: TGTGCCAGCAGTCAGCACACTGAAGCTTTCTTT.

V and J are TRBV7-2 and TRBJ2-3, with 8 bases identical to TRBD2. Germline CDR1 and CDR2: SGHTA and FQGNSA. The CDR3 sequence is 14 residues long. V was pared by 1 base and J by 5 bases, with 2 bases of the junction left unmatched. The CDR3 nucleotides read TGTGCCAGCAGCTTAGTGGCGGGGGGAGATACGCAGTATTTT. It encodes CASSLVAGGDTQYF.

This chain uses TRBV6-1 with TRBJ2-5, with D possibly matching TRBD1 (5 bases). Germline CDR1 and CDR2: MNHNS and SASEGT. Trimming left V 3 bases short and J 5 bases short, with 13 bases between. This CDR3 contains 14 residues. The CDR3 DNA sequence: TGTGCCAGCAGTGAGGGCAGGGTGGGGGAGACCCAGTACTTC. Its protein product is CASSEGRVGETQYF.

Here the CDR3 reads CASSTGLASYEQYF. In DNA form, the CDR3 reads TGTGCCAGTAGTACGGGACTAGCATCGTACGAGCAGTACTTC. The V call is TRBV19, the J call TRBJ2-7; TRBD2 aligns across 9 bases. The CDR3 has 14 residues. The germline V gene encodes CDR1 LNHDA and CDR2 SQIVND (reference sequence). V shed 4 bases, J shed 4 bases, and the junction held 5 bases outside the gene matches.

This clone was seen a single time. The genes are TRBV30 and TRBJ2-1; D is possibly TRBD1 (5 bases). There are 17 residues in the CDR3. Germline V lookup: CDR1 GTSNPN, CDR2 SVGIG (reference sequence). V was clipped by 0 bases and J by 6 bases, with 21 bases between them. The DNA of the CDR3 is TGTGCCTGGAGTGTAGGGGTAGACCTGGGCTCAGGCAATGAGCAGTTCTTC. Translation gives CAWSVGVDLGSGNEQFF.

The gene calls are TRBV6-5 and TRBJ1-1; tentatively, D is TRBD1 (6 bases). The length of the CDR3 is 15 residues. Trimming took off 0 bases at V and 1 base at J, with 9 bases between the two ends. CDR1 is MNHEY and CDR2 is SVGAGI in the germline V gene. The CDR3 here is CASSYSRGGNTEAFF. The CDR3 coding sequence is TGTGCCAGCAGTTACTCGAGGGGGGGGAACACTGAAGCTTTCTTT.

The chain uses TRBV18 and TRBJ1-2, with no clear D. V lost 1 base and J lost 4, with 10 bases in between. The CDR3 is 14 residues long. Germline V gene lookup returns CDR1 KGHSH and CDR2 LQKENI. The CDR3 loop is CASSPLDTSYGYTF. The CDR3 DNA reads as TGTGCCAGCTCACCACTCGATACGAGCTATGGCTACACCTTC.

The chain links TRBV28 to TRBJ1-1; 9 positions match TRBD1. Germline V gene lookup returns CDR1 MDHEN and CDR2 SYDVKM. This CDR3 comprises 17 residues. J was trimmed by 0 bases and V by 2 bases; bases with no gene match: 7. CDR3 sequence reads: CASSLRTGAGVNTEAFF. CDR3 coding DNA: TGTGCCAGCAGTTTACGGACAGGGGCAGGGGTGAACACTGAAGCTTTCTTT. The full variable domain, with the rest looked up from reference TRBV28 and TRBJ1-1, is DVKVTQSSRYLVKRTGEKVFLECVQDMDHENMFWYRQDPGLGLRLIYFSYDVKMKEKGDIPEGYSVSREKKERFSLILESASTNQTSMYLCASSLRTGAGVNTEAFFGQGTRLTVV.

This clone was counted once. The CDR3 DNA is TGTGCCACGGCCCGAAGCTCCTACGAGCAGTACTTC. Protein sequence: CATARSSYEQYF. The V call is TRBV6-5, the J call TRBJ2-7; D call uncertain. Trimming left V 10 bases short and J 0 bases short, with 10 bases between. CDR1 is MNHEY, CDR2 SVGAGI, per germline. The CDR3 totals 12 residues.

This rearrangement joins TRBV6-5 to TRBJ2-7; 7 bases are shared with TRBD1. Germline-derived CDR1 and CDR2 are MNHEY and SVGAGI. CDR3 length: 15 amino acids. J was trimmed by 4 bases and V by 8 bases; bases with no gene match: 14. The CDR3 DNA reads as TGTGCCAGCCATACCAAAAGGGGGCGCGGTTACGAGCAGTACTTC. Protein sequence: CASHTKRGRGYEQYF.

V is TRBV19 and J is TRBJ1-1, with 9 positions matching TRBD1. The V segment lost 4 bases and the J segment 1 base; nucleotides outside the gene matches: 4. Germline lookup yields CDR1 LNHDA and CDR2 SQIVND (reference sequence). This CDR3 region has 15 residues. CDR3 nucleotide sequence: TGTGCCAGTAGTAAGGACAGGGGTAGGAACACTGAAGCTTTCTTT. It yields the protein CASSKDRGRNTEAFF.

This chain joins TRBV6-5 and TRBJ2-7; 7 bases are shared with TRBD2. The germline CDR1 and CDR2 sequences are MNHEY and SVGAGI. J gave up 6 bases and V 2 bases, and 4 bases lay outside the gene matches. The CDR3 has 13 amino acids. CDR3 bases: TGTGCCAGCAGTTACCGACTAGCACTCGAGCAGTACTTC. It is translated as CASSYRLALEQYF.

The chain couples TRBV9 to TRBJ2-7; no clear D gene. Germline V gives CDR1 SGDLS, CDR2 YYNGEE. V lost 4 bases and J 6 bases, leaving 17 bases between the germline ends. The CDR3 runs to 14 residues. The CDR3 spells CASSLDPLKTEQYF. For the CDR3, the DNA is TGTGCCAGCAGCCTTGACCCCCTCAAGACCGAGCAGTACTTC.

The chain is built from TRBV27 and TRBJ2-7; the D gene is possibly TRBD2 (6 bases). The length of the CDR3 is 17 residues. Trimming pared 4 bases from V and 5 bases from J, leaving 24 bases between. The germline gives CDR1 MNHEY, CDR2 SMNVEV (reference sequence). CDR3 protein: CASSYYGGMPFVNEQYF. CDR3 in DNA: TGTGCCAGCAGTTATTATGGGGGGATGCCCTTTGTGAACGAGCAGTACTTC.

V and J are TRBV11-1 and TRBJ2-1, with TRBD2 identical over 14 bases. V shed 4 bases, J shed 9 bases, and the junction held 5 bases outside the gene matches. The CDR3 sequence is 15 residues long. Germline assignment: CDR1 SGHAT and CDR2 FQDESV (reference sequence). The chain's CDR3 is CASSSGLAGDREQFF. The CDR3 DNA sequence: TGTGCCAGCAGCTCGGGACTAGCGGGGGACCGTGAGCAGTTCTTC.

The chain carries TRBV10-3 and TRBJ2-7; possible D gene TRBD1, 5 bases. This CDR3 is 14 amino acids long. Germline loops: CDR1 ENHRY, CDR2 SYGVKD. Between the trimmed V and J ends, which lost 5 bases and 0 bases, there was a span of 11 bases. CDR3: CAISLQGSSYEQYF. DNA of the CDR3: TGTGCCATCAGTCTGCAGGGATCCTCCTACGAGCAGTACTTC.